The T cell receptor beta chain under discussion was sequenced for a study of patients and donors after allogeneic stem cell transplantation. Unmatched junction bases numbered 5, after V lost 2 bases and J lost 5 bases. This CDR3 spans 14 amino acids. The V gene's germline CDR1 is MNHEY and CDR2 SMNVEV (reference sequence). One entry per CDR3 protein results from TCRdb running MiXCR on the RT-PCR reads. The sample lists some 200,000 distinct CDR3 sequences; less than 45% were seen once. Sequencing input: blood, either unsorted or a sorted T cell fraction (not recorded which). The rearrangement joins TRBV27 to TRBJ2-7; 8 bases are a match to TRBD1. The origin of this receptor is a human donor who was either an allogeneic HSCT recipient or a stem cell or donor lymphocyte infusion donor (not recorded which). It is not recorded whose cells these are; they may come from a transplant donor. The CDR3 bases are TGTGCCAGCAGTTTAGGACAGGGACGAGACGAGCAGTACTTC. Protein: CASSLGQGRDEQYF.